This TCR beta chain stems from a study of T and B cells in COVID-19 patients. Study-wide context: At median age around 37 years, recovered patients were younger than active-infection patients at approximately 70.

Blood genomic DNA input for TRB amplification was roughly 250-550 ng. J lost 4 bases, V lost 8 bases, and 1 base had no gene match. Germline-derived CDR1 and CDR2 are MNHEY and SVGAGI. There are 13 residues in the CDR3. BIOMED2 TRB-A/B primer pools were used in multiplex TRB PCR. In TCRdb, the multiplex PCR reads were re-called with MiXCR into one record per CDR3 protein. The sample gives over 2,000 distinct CDR3 sequences, roughly a quarter of which show up once; approximately 40% is in the top ten. The genes are TRBV6-5 and TRBJ2-7; 14 bases line up with TRBD2. The TCR comes from a human donor with active COVID-19. Sequencing was performed on blood. The CDR3 DNA sequence: TGTGCCAGCGGGACTAGCGGGAGTTACGAGCAGTACTTC. Amino acid sequence: CASGTSGSYEQYF.